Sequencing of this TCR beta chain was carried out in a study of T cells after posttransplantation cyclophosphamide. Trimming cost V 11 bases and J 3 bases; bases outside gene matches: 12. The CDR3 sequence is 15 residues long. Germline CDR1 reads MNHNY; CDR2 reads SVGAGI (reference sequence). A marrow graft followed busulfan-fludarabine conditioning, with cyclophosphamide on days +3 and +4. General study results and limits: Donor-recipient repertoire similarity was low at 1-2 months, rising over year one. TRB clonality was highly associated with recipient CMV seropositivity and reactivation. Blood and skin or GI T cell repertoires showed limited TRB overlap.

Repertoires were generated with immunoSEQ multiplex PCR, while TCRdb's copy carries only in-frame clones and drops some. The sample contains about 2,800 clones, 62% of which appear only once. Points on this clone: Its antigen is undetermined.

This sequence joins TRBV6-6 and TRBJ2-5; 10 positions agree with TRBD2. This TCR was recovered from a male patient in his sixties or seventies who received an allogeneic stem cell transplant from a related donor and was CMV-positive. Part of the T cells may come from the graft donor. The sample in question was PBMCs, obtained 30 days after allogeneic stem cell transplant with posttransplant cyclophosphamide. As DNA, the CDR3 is TGTGCCCCATCCCCCACTAGCGGGGCAAAAGAGACCCAGTACTTC. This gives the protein CAPSPTSGAKETQYF.